The 23 T cell receptor beta chains in this list originate from one sample, sequenced in a study of early T cells in non-severe SARS-CoV-2 infection (dated by TCRdb to the early 2020s). The library came from 5' RACE. For sequencing, a NextSeq 500 was employed. Through fastp at Q25 and MiXCR, TCRdb rebuilt clones from the public reads, retaining in-frame beta chains. Identical CDR3 proteins give one entry, which carries the most common genes and DNA. This sample comprises 25,000 to 35,000 distinct CDR3 sequences, approximately 5% of them detected only once. Approximately 5% of the sample goes to the ten largest clones. Specimen: whole blood. These receptors originate from an adult who was a healthcare worker with PCR-confirmed SARS-CoV-2 infection or an uninfected control (not recorded which).

This clonotype was detected only a few times. The J gene is TRBJ1-2, the V gene TRBV24-1; 8 bases align to TRBD1. The CDR3 is made up of 16 amino acids. Germline CDR1 and CDR2: KGHDR and SFDVKD. The junction had 7 bases not matched to a gene; V was cut back by 3 bases and J by 2 bases. Here the CDR3 DNA reads TGTGCCACCAGTGATGGGGACCGGACAGGGAACTATGGCTACACCTTC. Amino acid sequence: CATSDGDRTGNYGYTF.

Turning to this clonotype: A much larger clone lies a single base off, so this may be a read error. The genes are TRBV6-5 and TRBJ2-7; perhaps TRBD2 as D (6 bases). Trimming cost V 7 bases and J 3 bases, with 19 bases left between them. The germline gives CDR1 MNHEY, CDR2 SVGAGI. The CDR3 runs 15 residues. The CDR3 DNA reads as TGTGCCAGCACCCAGCGGGTGGGCCCAATCTACGAGCAGTACTTC. It encodes CASTQRVGPIYEQYF.

This clonotype occurred many times. One end of the junction does not line up with germline, which may come from a read error. The genes are TRBV7-7 and TRBJ2-1; TRBD2 matches at 7 bases. The CDR3 totals 15 residues. CDR1 and CDR2 (germline): SSHAT, FNYEAQ (reference sequence). The CDR3 protein is CASSFTGLADDEQFF. Written as DNA, the CDR3 is TGTGCTAGCAGCTTTACGGGGCTAGCGGACGATGAGCAGTTCTTC.

This clonotype was observed at least ten times. The rearrangement links TRBV11-3 to TRBJ2-1; 7 bases are shared with TRBD2. The CDR3 has 15 residues. The ends lost 5 bases at V and 5 bases at J; junction bases unmatched: 9. CDR1 and CDR2 (germline): SGHNT, YENEEA. The CDR3 nucleotides are TGTGCCAGCAGCGCGCGCCGGCGGGAGCACAATGAGCAGTTCTTC. This sequence encodes CASSARRREHNEQFF.

In this sample, this clonotype turned up many times. The rearrangement uses TRBV7-2 and TRBJ2-6; no reliable D call. With 5 bases removed from V and 0 bases from J, the gap between germline ends came to 14 bases. Germline CDR1 reads SGHTA; CDR2 reads FQGNSA. The length of the CDR3 is 17 residues. CDR3 residues: CASSIQPPGSGANVLTF. DNA for the CDR3: TGTGCCAGCAGCATACAACCGCCAGGCTCTGGGGCCAACGTCCTGACTTTC.

This clonotype was seen only a few times. The chain links TRBV4-2 to TRBJ2-1, with 12 bases that match TRBD2. Germline values: CDR1 LGHNA, CDR2 YNFKEQ. The CDR3 consists of 17 residues. Trimming at V came to 0 bases and at J to 10 bases, leaving 10 bases not matched to a gene. CDR3 sequence: CASSQDSPSGRAWEQFF. The CDR3 DNA is TGTGCCAGCAGCCAAGATTCCCCTAGCGGGAGGGCCTGGGAGCAGTTCTTC.

This clonotype was seen only a few times. The gene calls are TRBV2 and TRBJ2-3, with 10 positions matching TRBD2. V gave up 11 bases and J gave up 4 bases; unmatched junction bases: 12. Germline V gene data show CDR1 as SNHLY and CDR2 as FYNNEI. The CDR3 loop spans 15 amino acids. The CDR3 DNA reads TGTGCCGGCCACTTGACGACTAGCGGGCCAGATACGCAGTATTTT. This encodes CAGHLTTSGPDTQYF.

This clonotype showed up many times. The chain employs TRBV30 and TRBJ2-1; a possible D gene is TRBD2 (5 bases). Trimming took off 3 bases at V and 5 bases at J, with 11 bases between the two ends. The CDR3 is made up of 13 amino acids. CDR1 GTSNPN and CDR2 SVGIG come from the germline V gene (reference sequence). The chain's CDR3 is CAWRSGINNEQFF. The CDR3 DNA reads TGTGCCTGGAGGAGCGGAATAAACAATGAGCAGTTCTTC.

This clonotype was recorded many times. The CDR3 region is CASSPPGTGRIGGPGNTIYF. For the CDR3, the DNA is TGTGCCAGCAGCCCGCCCGGGACAGGGAGAATTGGAGGGCCTGGAAACACCATATATTTT. The V gene is TRBV7-9, the J gene TRBJ1-3; TRBD1 aligns across 9 bases. The germline V gene has CDR1 SEHNR and CDR2 FQNEAQ (reference sequence). V was pared by 5 bases and J by 2 bases, with 19 bases of the junction left unmatched. The CDR3 length is 20 residues.

This clonotype was seen repeatedly, ten times or more. CDR3 coding DNA: TGTGCCAGCGGCCAAGGCACTAGCGCCCTTCCCGGGGAGCTGTTTTTT. Protein sequence: CASGQGTSALPGELFF. This chain links TRBV12-3 or TRBV12-4 with TRBJ2-2, with 7 bases matching TRBD2. The CDR3 loop spans 16 amino acids. V lost 8 bases, J lost 6 bases, and 15 bases stayed unmatched.

At least ten counts were recorded for this clonotype. This chain connects TRBV19 to TRBJ2-4; possibly TRBD2 for D (6 bases). Per the germline V gene, CDR1 is LNHDA and CDR2 is SQIVND (reference sequence). The length of the CDR3 is 15 residues. V was pared by 4 bases and J by 2 bases, with 12 bases between. The CDR3 DNA follows: TGTGCCAGTAGTACTCGGGACTTCACCAAAAACATTCAGTACTTC. Translated, it gives CASSTRDFTKNIQYF.

This clonotype was counted only a few times. V is TRBV18 and J is TRBJ2-3, with TRBD2 as a possible D gene (5 bases). The CDR3 spans 18 residues. The ends were cut back, 1 base at V and 1 base at J, with 18 bases in the middle. In germline, CDR1 is KGHSH, CDR2 LQKENI. The CDR3 region is CASSPQAPGSAGTDTQYF. Written as DNA, the CDR3 is TGTGCCAGCTCACCACAAGCTCCGGGATCCGCGGGCACAGATACGCAGTATTTT. Supplemented by reference TRBV18 and TRBJ2-3, the full variable domain reads NAGVMQNPRHLVRRRGQEARLRCSPMKGHSHVYWYRQLPEEGLKFMVYLQKENIIDESGMPKERFSAEFPKEGPSILRIQQVVRGDSAAYFCASSPQAPGSAGTDTQYFGPGTRLTVL.

This clonotype showed up many times. The chain combines TRBV6-2 or TRBV6-3 with TRBJ2-7; no clear D gene. With 1 base removed from V and 3 bases from J, the gap between germline ends came to 4 bases. Per the germline V gene, CDR1 is MNHEY and CDR2 is SVGEGT. The CDR3 totals 12 residues. The CDR3 sequence: CASSYYGYEQYV. Written as DNA, the CDR3 is TGTGCCAGCAGTTACTATGGCTACGAGCAGTACGTC.

Ten or more counts support this clonotype. This chain links TRBV4-3 with TRBJ2-1; the match to TRBD2 covers 11 bases. Germline V gives CDR1 LGHNA, CDR2 YSLEER. The CDR3 runs 17 residues. Losses at the gene ends were 0 bases for V and 5 bases for J; bases not matched to a gene: 6. The CDR3 sequence is CASSQDVRLAGNNEQFF. Written as DNA, the CDR3 is TGCGCCAGCAGCCAAGATGTAAGACTAGCGGGGAACAATGAGCAGTTCTTC.

This clonotype was seen many times. The chain uses TRBV18 and TRBJ1-6, with TRBD1 matching over 9 bases. The CDR3 has 16 residues. J lost 10 bases, V lost 4 bases, and 11 bases had no gene match. Germline V gene sequence: CDR1 KGHSH, CDR2 LQKENI. The CDR3 DNA reads as TGTGCCAGCTCACTCGCCCGGGACAGGGTACGATCACCCCTCCACTTT. Translation: CASSLARDRVRSPLHF.

In this sample, this clonotype turned up a few times. CDR3: CATSDPTGSTLGYTF. The CDR3 nucleotides are TGTGCCACCAGTGATCCGACAGGGAGTACGCTCGGCTACACCTTC. The rearrangement uses TRBV24-1 and TRBJ1-2, with TRBD1 matching 7 bases. Germline CDR1 and CDR2: KGHDR and SFDVKD. This CDR3 region has 15 residues. Unmatched junction bases numbered 11, after V lost 3 bases and J lost 8 bases.

This clonotype is labeled as medium-sized (0.01 to 0.1%). The chain combines TRBV29-1 with TRBJ1-1; D is unresolved. The germline V and J ends were trimmed by 4 bases and 0 bases, with 9 bases remaining between them. CDR1 is SQVTM, CDR2 ANQGSEA, per germline. The CDR3 extends over 13 amino acids. The CDR3 nucleotides read TGCAGCGTTGTTCACAGCATGAACACTGAAGCTTTCTTT. Amino acids: CSVVHSMNTEAFF.

The chain carries TRBV20-1 and TRBJ1-4; no clear D gene. The CDR3 sequence is 13 residues long. The ends were cut back, 3 bases at V and 0 bases at J, with 5 bases in the middle. Germline V gene lookup returns CDR1 DFQATT and CDR2 SNEGSKA (reference sequence). DNA for the CDR3: TGCAGTGCTAGCTCTTCAACTAATGAAAAACTGTTTTTT. Amino acids: CSASSSTNEKLFF.

This clonotype was observed many times. The V gene is TRBV27, the J gene TRBJ2-7; TRBD1 might be the D (5 bases). Germline CDR1 MNHEY, CDR2 SMNVEV (reference sequence). Trimming pared 4 bases from V and 0 bases from J, leaving 10 bases between. The CDR3 is 14 amino acids. In DNA, the CDR3 is TGTGCCAGCAGTTCGCGACAGATCTCCTACGAGCAGTACTTC. Its protein is CASSSRQISYEQYF.

This clonotype came up many times. The chain employs TRBV11-3 and TRBJ2-5; TRBD2 matches at 10 bases. This CDR3 comprises 16 residues. V lost 4 bases, J lost 0 bases, and 5 bases stayed unmatched. Germline CDR1 is SGHNT and CDR2 is YENEEA. Here the CDR3 DNA reads TGTGCCAGCAGCTCGAGACTAGCGGGTGACCAAGAGACCCAGTACTTC. Amino acid sequence: CASSSRLAGDQETQYF.

This clonotype was seen at least ten times. Here the CDR3 DNA reads TGTGCCAGCAGTTACCTTCCCATAAAATATGGCTACACCTTC. This translates into CASSYLPIKYGYTF. The chain couples TRBV6-5 to TRBJ1-2; D is unresolved. V gave up 2 bases and J gave up 5 bases, with 12 bases separating them. Looked up from germline, CDR1 is MNHEY and CDR2 is SVGAGI. The CDR3 has 14 residues.

This clonotype was seen many times. This rearrangement joins TRBV7-8 to TRBJ2-1, with a weak D call TRBD2 (6 bases). This CDR3 has 14 amino acids. Germline CDR1 reads SGHVS; CDR2 reads FQNEAQ. Trimming left V 1 base short and J 6 bases short, with 10 bases between. The CDR3 bases are TGTGCCAGCAGCTTAGGCGGGGTGGGCAATGAGCAGTTCTTC. It is translated as CASSLGGVGNEQFF. Using reference TRBV7-8 and TRBJ2-1 for the parts outside the CDR3, the full variable domain is GAGVSQSPRYKVAKRGQDVALRCDPISGHVSLFWYQQALGQGPEFLTYFQNEAQLDKSGLPSDRFFAERPEGSVSTLKIQRTQQEDSAVYLCASSLGGVGNEQFFGPGTRLTVL.

This rearrangement joins TRBV25-1 to TRBJ2-2; unclear D gene. This CDR3 is built from 14 residues. V lost 5 bases to trimming and J lost 3 bases, with 10 bases between them. From germline, CDR1 is MGHDK and CDR2 SYGVNS. The chain's CDR3 is CASSNLAHTGELFF. The CDR3 bases are TGTGCCAGCAGTAACCTCGCCCACACCGGGGAGCTGTTTTTT.